The rows below give T cell receptor beta chains drawn from one sample of a study of cytomegalovirus exposure and HLA in healthy donors. Method: immunoSEQ multiplex PCR; TCRdb's copy keeps in-frame clones and lacks some. This sample carries some 78,000 clones, over 70% of them seen once, and the ten largest clones take roughly 9.1%. Specimen: PBMCs. Every receptor here comes from a man aged 40-55 years in good health and CMV-seropositive. Both conserved end residues are part of each CDR3. The D gene is left open where the match is weak. Expanded clones are given a class, and other clones once, few, many or no size at all.

j_gene: TRBJ2-7; abundance: NA; v_gene: TRBV4-3; d_gene: NA; CDR3aa: CASSQDLSSRSYEQYF; CDR3nt: TGCGCCAGCAGCCAAGATCTGTCTAGCCGATCCTACGAGCAGTACTTC
j_gene: TRBJ2-3; abundance: NA; v_gene: TRBV5-8; d_gene: TRBD1; CDR3aa: CASSKGQVTDTQYF; CDR3nt: TGTGCCAGCAGCAAGGGACAGGTAACAGATACGCAGTATTTT
j_gene: TRBJ2-3; abundance: NA; v_gene: TRBV5-1; d_gene: NA; CDR3aa: CASSLTGSTDTQYF; CDR3nt: TGCGCCAGCAGCTTGACGGGGTCAACAGATACGCAGTATTTT
j_gene: TRBJ1-2; abundance: NA; v_gene: TRBV5-1; d_gene: NA; CDR3aa: CASSPGGEEYYGYTF; CDR3nt: TGCGCCAGCAGCCCGGGCGGGGAGGAATACTATGGCTACACCTTC
j_gene: TRBJ2-2; abundance: NA; v_gene: TRBV4-3; d_gene: TRBD2; CDR3aa: CASSQGAGGMGTGELFF; CDR3nt: TGCGCCAGCAGTCAAGGGGCGGGGGGAATGGGTACCGGGGAGCTGTTTTTT
j_gene: TRBJ2-7; abundance: NA; v_gene: TRBV6-6; d_gene: TRBD2; CDR3aa: CASSPREDEQYF; CDR3nt: TGTGCCAGCAGCCCCCGGGAGGACGAGCAGTACTTC
j_gene: TRBJ2-1; abundance: once; v_gene: TRBV5-4; d_gene: TRBD1; CDR3aa: CASSRGGRNEQFF; CDR3nt: TGTGCCAGCAGCCGAGGGGGCAGGAATGAGCAGTTCTTC
j_gene: TRBJ2-6; abundance: few; v_gene: TRBV30; d_gene: TRBD1; CDR3aa: CAWSTGGSGANVLTF; CDR3nt: TGTGCCTGGAGTACAGGGGGTTCTGGGGCCAACGTCCTGACTTTC
j_gene: TRBJ1-2; abundance: NA; v_gene: TRBV6-5; d_gene: NA; CDR3aa: CASSYSFRGNYGYTF; CDR3nt: TGTGCCAGCAGTTACTCGTTCAGAGGGAACTATGGCTACACCTTC
j_gene: TRBJ2-7; abundance: few; v_gene: TRBV29-1; d_gene: NA; CDR3aa: CSVEVQDYEQYF; CDR3nt: TGCAGCGTTGAAGTACAGGACTACGAGCAGTACTTC
j_gene: TRBJ2-2; abundance: few; v_gene: TRBV7-3; d_gene: TRBD2; CDR3aa: CASSLTGLAGAGELFF; CDR3nt: TGTGCCAGCAGCTTAACCGGACTAGCGGGAGCCGGGGAGCTGTTTTTT
j_gene: TRBJ1-4; abundance: NA; v_gene: TRBV15; d_gene: NA; CDR3aa: CATSTRSVGGPREKLFF; CDR3nt: TGTGCCACCAGCACAAGGAGCGTGGGAGGGCCACGTGAAAAACTGTTTTTT
j_gene: TRBJ1-4; abundance: NA; v_gene: TRBV7-9; d_gene: NA; CDR3aa: CASSLGGAPNEKLFF; CDR3nt: TGTGCCAGCAGCCTCGGGGGTGCGCCTAATGAAAAACTGTTTTTT
j_gene: TRBJ1-1; abundance: NA; v_gene: TRBV6-1; d_gene: TRBD1; CDR3aa: CASSGDREEAFF; CDR3nt: TGTGCCAGCAGTGGCGACAGGGAGGAAGCTTTCTTT
j_gene: TRBJ1-2; abundance: NA; v_gene: TRBV4-3; d_gene: NA; CDR3aa: CASSQDVHGGGYTF; CDR3nt: TGCGCCAGCAGCCAAGATGTCCATGGCGGTGGCTACACCTTC
j_gene: TRBJ1-3; abundance: NA; v_gene: TRBV5-6; d_gene: TRBD1; CDR3aa: CASSTLQGAGNTIYF; CDR3nt: TGTGCCAGCAGCACCCTACAGGGGGCGGGAAACACCATATATTTT
j_gene: TRBJ1-2; abundance: NA; v_gene: TRBV10-3; d_gene: NA; CDR3aa: CAISESAQSAGYTF; CDR3nt: TGTGCCATCAGTGAGTCGGCACAGAGTGCTGGCTACACCTTC
j_gene: TRBJ1-5; abundance: once; v_gene: TRBV21-1; d_gene: NA; CDR3aa: CASSKAAGAGQPQHF; CDR3nt: TGTGCCAGCAGCAAAGCGGCAGGGGCCGGTCAGCCCCAGCATTTT
j_gene: TRBJ2-7; abundance: NA; v_gene: TRBV20-1; d_gene: TRBD2; CDR3aa: CSARSSGGPSF; CDR3nt: TGCAGTGCTAGAAGCAGCGGGGGGCCTTCCTTC
j_gene: TRBJ1-3; abundance: NA; v_gene: TRBV5-8; d_gene: NA; CDR3aa: CASSLVYSGNTIYF; CDR3nt: TGTGCCAGCAGCTTGGTCTACTCTGGAAACACCATATATTTT
j_gene: TRBJ1-2; abundance: NA; v_gene: TRBV19; d_gene: NA; CDR3aa: CASSIGGARHGYTF; CDR3nt: TGTGCCAGTAGTATAGGTGGGGCGCGTCATGGCTACACCTTC
j_gene: TRBJ1-1; abundance: NA; v_gene: TRBV6-1; d_gene: NA; CDR3aa: CASSERYRTPNTEAFF; CDR3nt: TGTGCCAGCAGTGAAAGGTACAGGACACCCAACACTGAAGCTTTCTTT
j_gene: TRBJ2-7; abundance: NA; v_gene: TRBV6-1; d_gene: NA; CDR3aa: CASSDRGSVSYEQYF; CDR3nt: TGTGCCAGCAGTGATCGTGGCAGCGTCTCCTACGAGCAGTACTTC
j_gene: TRBJ1-2; abundance: NA; v_gene: TRBV9; d_gene: NA; CDR3aa: CASSPVDFGYTF; CDR3nt: TGTGCCAGCAGCCCCGTAGACTTCGGCTACACCTTC
j_gene: TRBJ2-1; abundance: NA; v_gene: TRBV5-4; d_gene: TRBD1; CDR3aa: CASSLAGTGVNNEQFF; CDR3nt: TGTGCCAGCAGCCTAGCCGGGACAGGGGTAAACAATGAGCAGTTCTTC
j_gene: TRBJ2-5; abundance: NA; v_gene: TRBV4-2; d_gene: TRBD2; CDR3aa: CASSRTSGSLETQYF; CDR3nt: TGTGCCAGCAGTCGGACTAGCGGGAGTCTGGAGACCCAGTACTTC
j_gene: TRBJ2-1; abundance: NA; v_gene: TRBV11-2; d_gene: TRBD2; CDR3aa: CASSLGTSLGEQFF; CDR3nt: TGTGCCAGCAGCTTAGGGACTAGCCTCGGTGAGCAGTTCTTC
j_gene: TRBJ1-3; abundance: once; v_gene: TRBV7-6; d_gene: NA; CDR3aa: CASSSDRGGNTIYF; CDR3nt: TGTGCCAGCAGCTCGGACAGAGGTGGAAACACCATATATTTT
j_gene: TRBJ2-1; abundance: NA; v_gene: TRBV27; d_gene: NA; CDR3aa: CASSLVLSGSYNEQFF; CDR3nt: TGTGCCAGCAGTTTAGTCCTGTCCGGCTCCTACAATGAGCAGTTCTTC
j_gene: TRBJ2-7; abundance: NA; v_gene: TRBV6-1; d_gene: NA; CDR3aa: CASSTYVHEQYF; CDR3nt: TGTGCCAGCAGCACGTATGTCCACGAGCAGTACTTC
j_gene: TRBJ1-3; abundance: once; v_gene: TRBV28; d_gene: TRBD1; CDR3aa: CASSSRTGGNTIYF; CDR3nt: TGTGCCAGCAGTTCGCGGACAGGTGGAAACACCATATATTTT
j_gene: TRBJ2-2; abundance: NA; v_gene: TRBV9; d_gene: TRBD2; CDR3aa: CASSGSGAQYTGELFF; CDR3nt: TGTGCCAGCAGCGGTAGCGGGGCGCAGTACACCGGGGAGCTGTTTTTT
j_gene: TRBJ2-1; abundance: few; v_gene: TRBV4-3; d_gene: TRBD1; CDR3aa: CASSPGTGGLSNEQFF; CDR3nt: TGCGCCAGCAGCCCAGGAACAGGGGGTCTTAGTAATGAGCAGTTCTTC
j_gene: TRBJ1-4; abundance: NA; v_gene: TRBV29-1; d_gene: NA; CDR3aa: CTGESEGTVF; CDR3nt: TGCACCGGAGAGTCAGAGGGAACTGTTTTT
j_gene: TRBJ2-1; abundance: NA; v_gene: TRBV7-2; d_gene: NA; CDR3aa: CASSKQPGYPYNEQFF; CDR3nt: TGTGCCAGCAGTAAACAGCCAGGGTACCCCTACAATGAGCAGTTCTTC
j_gene: TRBJ2-1; abundance: NA; v_gene: TRBV5-1; d_gene: TRBD1; CDR3aa: CASSLRTGEVQGFF; CDR3nt: TGCGCCAGCAGCCTACGGACAGGGGAGGTTCAGGGGTTCTTC
j_gene: TRBJ1-2; abundance: NA; v_gene: TRBV10-3; d_gene: TRBD1; CDR3aa: CAISDRGYGGYTF; CDR3nt: TGTGCCATCAGCGACAGGGGGTATGGTGGCTACACCTTC
j_gene: TRBJ2-1; abundance: NA; v_gene: TRBV5-1; d_gene: TRBD2; CDR3aa: CASSWALADSSYNEQFF; CDR3nt: TGCGCCAGCAGCTGGGCCCTAGCGGATAGCTCCTACAATGAGCAGTTCTTC
j_gene: TRBJ1-4; abundance: NA; v_gene: TRBV5-6; d_gene: TRBD1; CDR3aa: CASSQGVRVNEKLFF; CDR3nt: TGTGCCAGCAGTCAGGGGGTCCGGGTGAATGAAAAACTGTTTTTT
j_gene: TRBJ2-1; abundance: NA; v_gene: TRBV11-3; d_gene: TRBD2; CDR3aa: CASSTTLAGKVNEQFF; CDR3nt: TGTGCCAGCAGCACGACCTTAGCGGGGAAAGTCAATGAGCAGTTCTTC
j_gene: TRBJ2-7; abundance: NA; v_gene: TRBV28; d_gene: NA; CDR3aa: CASSSGGRGASPYEQYF; CDR3nt: TGTGCCAGCAGTTCCGGTGGTCGCGGGGCGTCCCCCTACGAGCAGTACTTC